These 24 T cell receptor beta chains were sequenced from one sample in a study of blood T cell repertoires in COVID-19. The table came from immunoSEQ multiplex PCR; TCRdb's copy has only in-frame clones and leaves some out. The sample holds about 250,000 clones; 82% are singletons and the top ten take about 4.8%. Sequenced material: peripheral blood. These receptors originate from a woman aged 70-85 years with acute or convalescent COVID-19.

This clone was seen a handful of times. This chain uses TRBV10-2 with TRBJ1-4, with D possibly being TRBD1 (6 bases). CDR3 length: 15 residues. The V gene's germline CDR1 is WSHSY and CDR2 SAAADI. V dropped 6 bases and J dropped 1 base, with 12 bases sitting between them. The CDR3 loop is CASRKTGLTNEKLFF. CDR3 coding DNA: TGCGCCAGCAGAAAAACAGGGCTAACTAATGAAAAACTGTTTTTT.

This clone occurred a few times. V is TRBV10-3 and J is TRBJ1-6; D may be TRBD1 (5 bases). The CDR3 has 15 residues. Germline CDR1 ENHRY, CDR2 SYGVKD. Trimming removed 4 bases at V and 10 bases at J, with 17 bases between. CDR3 nucleotide sequence: TGTGCCATCAGTGTGGGGTTGGGACTCTCCTCACCCCTCCACTTT. This gives the protein CAISVGLGLSSPLHF.

The chain joins TRBV28 to TRBJ2-7, with D maybe TRBD1 (7 bases). The CDR3 contains 13 residues. Trimming took 6 bases from V and 3 from J, leaving 12 bases between them. Looked up from germline, CDR1 is MDHEN and CDR2 is SYDVKM. Here the CDR3 reads CASSSGGSYEQYF. DNA for the CDR3: TGTGCCAGCAGCTCAGGGGGGAGCTACGAGCAGTACTTC. The variable domain in full, completed from reference TRBV28 and TRBJ2-7, reads DVKVTQSSRYLVKRTGEKVFLECVQDMDHENMFWYRQDPGLGLRLIYFSYDVKMKEKGDIPEGYSVSREKKERFSLILESASTNQTSMYLCASSSGGSYEQYFGPGTRLTVT.

CDR3 loop: CASSIRGGANNEQFF. DNA of the CDR3: TGTGCCAGTAGTATCAGAGGGGGAGCTAACAATGAGCAGTTCTTC. The chain employs TRBV19 and TRBJ2-1; a possible D gene is TRBD1 (6 bases). CDR1 is LNHDA, CDR2 SQIVND, per germline (reference sequence). Trimming left V 3 bases short and J 5 bases short, with 14 bases between. The CDR3 loop spans 15 amino acids.

This rearrangement joins TRBV3-1 (or the pseudogene TRBV3-2) to TRBJ2-1; 7 bases map to TRBD1. The CDR3 is 14 residues long. From germline, CDR1 is LGHDT and CDR2 YNNKEL (reference sequence). Trimming cost V 5 bases and J 4 bases; bases outside gene matches: 5. The CDR3: CASSSTTGYNEQFF. CDR3 coding DNA: TGTGCCAGCAGCTCGACGACAGGGTACAATGAGCAGTTCTTC.

This chain uses TRBV4-2 with TRBJ2-3, with a tentative D call TRBD1 (5 bases). Between the trimmed V and J ends, which lost 6 bases and 4 bases, there was a span of 14 bases. The CDR3 is 14 residues long. The germline CDR1 and CDR2 sequences are LGHNA and YNFKEQ. The CDR3: CASSLDLRADTQYF. The CDR3 DNA reads TGTGCCAGCAGTTTGGACCTCAGGGCAGATACGCAGTATTTT.

This clone was counted once. J is TRBJ1-2 and V is TRBV12-5; D is ambiguous. This CDR3 contains 12 residues. Germline loops: CDR1 LGHNT, CDR2 FRNRAP. Trimming stripped 9 bases from V and 4 bases from J, with 12 bases between. CDR3 region: CARRGNLYGYTF. The CDR3 DNA is TGTGCTAGGCGGGGTAACCTCTATGGCTACACCTTC.

V is TRBV3-1 (or the pseudogene TRBV3-2) and J is TRBJ2-1; D is unclear. The CDR3 spans 16 residues. V lost 2 bases and J 1 base, leaving 12 bases between the germline ends. In germline, CDR1 is LGHDT, CDR2 YNNKEL (reference sequence). As DNA, the CDR3 is TGTGCCAGCAGCCAACCCGGGTCCGTATCCTACAATGAGCAGTTCTTC. Amino acid sequence: CASSQPGSVSYNEQFF.

This rearrangement joins TRBV12-3 or TRBV12-4 to TRBJ1-2; 8 bases match TRBD1. The length of the CDR3 is 11 residues. CDR3 region: CACRGRVGYTF. The DNA for the CDR3 is TGTGCTTGCAGGGGGCGAGTTGGCTACACCTTC.

The genes are TRBV7-9 and TRBJ2-3; 9 bases map to TRBD2. The CDR3 extends over 13 amino acids. The V gene end was trimmed by 4 bases and the J gene end by 4 bases; junction bases not matched to a gene: 0. Germline V CDR1 and CDR2: SEHNR, FQNEAQ (reference sequence). The CDR3 region has the DNA TGTGCCAGCAGCTCTAGCGGGGCAGATACGCAGTATTTT. Amino acid sequence: CASSSSGADTQYF. Together with reference TRBV7-9 and TRBJ2-3, the CDR3 gives the full variable domain: DTGVSQNPRHKITKRGQNVTFRCDPISEHNRLYWYRQTLGQGPEFLTYFQNEAQLEKSRLLSDRFSAERPKGSFSTLEIQRTEQGDSAMYLCASSSSGADTQYFGPGTRLTVL.

This chain joins TRBV28 and TRBJ1-1; D uncertain. The CDR3 runs to 16 residues. Germline lookup yields CDR1 MDHEN and CDR2 SYDVKM. Trimming left V 4 bases short and J 4 bases short, with 19 bases between. CDR3 sequence reads: CASSSVIGRSGTEAFF. The DNA for the CDR3 is TGTGCCAGCAGTTCCGTCATTGGGAGGAGTGGCACTGAAGCTTTCTTT. The variable domain in full, completed from reference TRBV28 and TRBJ1-1, reads DVKVTQSSRYLVKRTGEKVFLECVQDMDHENMFWYRQDPGLGLRLIYFSYDVKMKEKGDIPEGYSVSREKKERFSLILESASTNQTSMYLCASSSVIGRSGTEAFFGQGTRLTVV.

With respect to this clone: Distinct nucleotide sequences in the sample also encode this CDR3. The V gene is TRBV4-3, the J gene TRBJ1-3; D possibly corresponds to TRBD1 (5 bases). The germline CDR1 and CDR2 sequences are LGHNA and YSLEER. This CDR3 region has 16 residues. Trimming pared 1 base from V and 3 bases from J, leaving 13 bases between. As DNA, the CDR3 is TGCGCCAGCAGCCAAGTTACCGGGGGTGGTGGAAACACCATATATTTT. It encodes CASSQVTGGGGNTIYF.

The chain couples TRBV7-9 to TRBJ2-7; weak D call: TRBD2 (5 bases). V was pared by 3 bases and J by 2 bases, with 8 bases between. The germline CDR1 and CDR2 sequences are SEHNR and FQNEAQ (reference sequence). This CDR3 region has 13 residues. The CDR3 DNA reads TGTGCCAGCAGCTTGCTCGGGGCCTACGAGCAGTACTTC. Protein: CASSLLGAYEQYF.

To note about this clone: Additional DNA sequences in this sample encode the identical CDR3. This CDR3 reads CASSSGGYNEQFF. The CDR3 DNA reads TGTGCCAGCAGTAGCGGGGGTTACAATGAGCAGTTCTTC. The chain is built from TRBV7-2 and TRBJ2-1, with 9 nucleotides matching TRBD2. CDR1 SGHTA and CDR2 FQGNSA come from the germline V gene. V trimming: 6 bases; J trimming: 4 bases; junction bases outside the gene matches: 1. This CDR3 contains 13 residues.

The J gene is TRBJ1-2, the V gene TRBV28; TRBD1 agrees at 8 bases. This CDR3 has 12 residues. J gave up 7 bases and V 5 bases, and 3 bases lay outside the gene matches. Per germline, CDR1 MDHEN and CDR2 SYDVKM. DNA of the CDR3: TGTGCCAGCAGTCCAGGGGGCCGTGGCTACACCTTC. Amino acid sequence: CASSPGGRGYTF.

The chain combines TRBV27 with TRBJ1-2; no clear D gene. CDR3 length: 15 residues. The V end lost 5 bases, the J end lost 5 bases, and 18 bases lay between the germline ends. Germline V gene lookup returns CDR1 MNHEY and CDR2 SMNVEV (reference sequence). The CDR3 nucleotides read TGTGCCAGCAGTAGACAACCACCGAATTTTTATGGCTACACCTTC. It encodes CASSRQPPNFYGYTF.

This sequence joins TRBV7-2 and TRBJ2-2, with 11 bases identical to TRBD1. The germline CDR1 and CDR2 sequences are SGHTA and FQGNSA. This CDR3 region has 15 residues. Trimming cost V 5 bases and J 5 bases; bases outside gene matches: 4. The CDR3 reads CASSNRDRGTGELFF. DNA of the CDR3: TGTGCCAGCAGCAACCGGGACAGGGGGACCGGGGAGCTGTTTTTT.

This rearrangement joins TRBV28 to TRBJ1-1, with unresolved D. Per the germline V gene, CDR1 is MDHEN and CDR2 is SYDVKM. V dropped 7 bases and J dropped 6 bases, with 18 bases sitting between them. This CDR3 is 14 amino acids long. The CDR3 nucleotides are TGTGCCAGCACCTCACTGACACCGGAAGCTGAAGCTTTCTTT. Its protein product is CASTSLTPEAEAFF.

A word on this clone: At one end the junction does not follow the germline gene, possibly because of a read error. The V and J genes are TRBV5-1 and TRBJ1-1, with D maybe TRBD1 (6 bases). Germline assignment: CDR1 SGHRS and CDR2 YFSETQ. CDR3 size: 13 residues. DNA of the CDR3: TGCGCCAGCAGTTTGGACAGTTTCACTGAAGCTTTCTTT. This codes for CASSLDSFTEAFF.

In this sample, this clone turned up many times. V gene TRBV6-5 combines with J gene TRBJ1-4; TRBD1 matches 9 bases. With V trimmed by 6 bases and J by 7 bases, 9 bases remained unmatched. The CDR3 runs 15 residues. CDR1 is MNHEY, CDR2 SVGAGI, per germline. CDR3 in amino acids: CASRSTGGAGEKLFF. As DNA, the CDR3 is TGTGCCAGCAGGTCAACAGGGGGCGCGGGTGAAAAACTGTTTTTT.

V gene TRBV6-5 combines with J gene TRBJ1-2, with D possibly being TRBD1 (5 bases). The CDR3 covers 13 residues. The V gene's germline CDR1 is MNHEY and CDR2 SVGAGI. V gave up 8 bases and J gave up 3 bases, with 13 bases separating them. CDR3 sequence (DNA): TGTGCCAGCGGACGGGGGGGTGACTATGGCTACACCTTC. It codes for CASGRGGDYGYTF.

The chain joins TRBV4-3 to TRBJ2-3; 10 positions match TRBD2. With 0 bases clipped from V and 0 bases from J, the junction kept 6 bases outside the gene matches. CDR1 is LGHNA and CDR2 is YSLEER in the germline V gene. CDR3 length: 18 amino acids. The CDR3 region has the DNA TGCGCCAGCAGCCAAGATCCCCCAGCGGGGGGGAGCACAGATACGCAGTATTTT. The encoded protein is CASSQDPPAGGSTDTQYF.

The chain is built from TRBV28 and TRBJ1-1, with D maybe TRBD1 (5 bases). Per the germline V gene, CDR1 is MDHEN and CDR2 is SYDVKM. Trimming removed 7 bases at V and 10 bases at J, with 25 bases between. There are 15 residues in the CDR3. CDR3 nucleotides: TGTGCCAGCACCCTCCCCGGCGGGGGTAGTTTTGGAGCTTTCTTT. This codes for CASTLPGGGSFGAFF.

The chain has TRBV28 and TRBJ1-6, with a possible D match to TRBD1 (6 bases). In germline, CDR1 is MDHEN, CDR2 SYDVKM. The CDR3 consists of 13 residues. With 5 bases removed from V and 9 bases from J, the gap between germline ends came to 11 bases. Here the CDR3 DNA reads TGTGCCAGCAGTCTCAGGGGCAGTTCACCCCTCCACTTT. Its translation is CASSLRGSSPLHF.